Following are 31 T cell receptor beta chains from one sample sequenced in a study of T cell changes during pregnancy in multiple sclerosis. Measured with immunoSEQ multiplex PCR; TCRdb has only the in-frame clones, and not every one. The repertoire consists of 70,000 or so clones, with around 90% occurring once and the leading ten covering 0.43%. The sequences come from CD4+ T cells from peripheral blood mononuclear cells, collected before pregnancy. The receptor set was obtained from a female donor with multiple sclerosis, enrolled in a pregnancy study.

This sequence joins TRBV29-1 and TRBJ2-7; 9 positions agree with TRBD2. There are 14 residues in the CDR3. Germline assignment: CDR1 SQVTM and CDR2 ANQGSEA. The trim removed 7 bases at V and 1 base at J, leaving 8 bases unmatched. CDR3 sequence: CSARTSVDSYEQYF. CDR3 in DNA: TGCAGCGCCCGGACTAGCGTCGATTCCTACGAGCAGTACTTC.

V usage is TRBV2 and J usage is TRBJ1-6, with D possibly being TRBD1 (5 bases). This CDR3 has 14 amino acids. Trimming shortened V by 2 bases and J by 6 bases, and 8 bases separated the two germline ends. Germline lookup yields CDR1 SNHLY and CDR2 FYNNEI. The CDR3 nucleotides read TGTGCCAGCAGTGAACAGGGTAGTAATTCACCCCTCCACTTT. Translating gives CASSEQGSNSPLHF.

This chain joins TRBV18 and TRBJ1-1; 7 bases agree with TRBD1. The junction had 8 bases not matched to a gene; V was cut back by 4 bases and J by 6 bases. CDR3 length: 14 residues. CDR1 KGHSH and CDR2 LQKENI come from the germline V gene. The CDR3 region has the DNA TGTGCCAGCTCACTCGTTACAGGGGACGCTGAAGCTTTCTTT. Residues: CASSLVTGDAEAFF.

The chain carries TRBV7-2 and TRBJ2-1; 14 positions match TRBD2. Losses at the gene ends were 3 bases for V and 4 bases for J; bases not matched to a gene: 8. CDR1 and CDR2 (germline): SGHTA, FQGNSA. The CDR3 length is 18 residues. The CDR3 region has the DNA TGTGCCAGCAGCTTCGGACTAGCGGGGGGCCCACCTTACAATGAGCAGTTCTTC. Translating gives CASSFGLAGGPPYNEQFF.

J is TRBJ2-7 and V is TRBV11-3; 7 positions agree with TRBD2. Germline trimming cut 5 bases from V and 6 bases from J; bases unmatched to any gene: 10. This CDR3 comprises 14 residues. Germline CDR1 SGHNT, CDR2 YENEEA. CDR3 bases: TGTGCCAGCAGCCGCTCGACTAGCTGGGGCGAGCAGTACTTC. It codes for CASSRSTSWGEQYF.

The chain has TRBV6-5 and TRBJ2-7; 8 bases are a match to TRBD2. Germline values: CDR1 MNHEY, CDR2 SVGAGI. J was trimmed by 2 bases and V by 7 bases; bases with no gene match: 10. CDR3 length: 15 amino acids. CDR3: CASNPVAGLAYEQYF. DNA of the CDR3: TGTGCCAGCAACCCTGTAGCGGGATTAGCCTACGAGCAGTACTTC.

In DNA form, the CDR3 reads TGTGCCAGTAGTCGACAGGGGGCTTATGGCTACACCTTC. It yields the protein CASSRQGAYGYTF. The J gene is TRBJ1-2, the V gene TRBV19, with 10 positions matching TRBD1. V lost 5 bases to trimming and J lost 5 bases; unmatched junction nucleotides: 2. CDR1 LNHDA and CDR2 SQIVND come from the germline V gene (reference sequence). This CDR3 has 13 amino acids.

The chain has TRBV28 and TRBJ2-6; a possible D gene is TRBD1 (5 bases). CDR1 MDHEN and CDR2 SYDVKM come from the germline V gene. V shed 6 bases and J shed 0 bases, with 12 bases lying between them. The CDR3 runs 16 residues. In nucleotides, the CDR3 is TGTGCCAGCAGGGATACAGGATACTCTGGGGCCAACGTCCTGACTTTC. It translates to CASRDTGYSGANVLTF.

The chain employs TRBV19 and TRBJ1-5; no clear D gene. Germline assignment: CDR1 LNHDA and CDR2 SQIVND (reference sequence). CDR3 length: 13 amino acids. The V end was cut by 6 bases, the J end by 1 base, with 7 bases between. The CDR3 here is CASSLVSNQPQHF. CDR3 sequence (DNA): TGTGCCAGTAGCCTTGTGAGCAATCAGCCCCAGCATTTT.

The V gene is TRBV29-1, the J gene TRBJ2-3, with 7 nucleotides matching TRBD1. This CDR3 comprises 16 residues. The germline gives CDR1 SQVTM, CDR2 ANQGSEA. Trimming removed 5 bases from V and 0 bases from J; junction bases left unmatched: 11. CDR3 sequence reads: CSVLRTGMTSTDTQYF. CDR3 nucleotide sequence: TGCAGCGTTTTGCGGACAGGAATGACTAGCACAGATACGCAGTATTTT.

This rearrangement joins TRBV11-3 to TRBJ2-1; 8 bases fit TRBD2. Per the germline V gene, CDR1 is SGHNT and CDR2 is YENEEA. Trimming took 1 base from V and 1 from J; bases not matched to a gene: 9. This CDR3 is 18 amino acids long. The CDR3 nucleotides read TGTGCCAGCAGCTTAGGAGCTACTAGCGGAACTTCCTACAATGAGCAGTTCTTC. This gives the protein CASSLGATSGTSYNEQFF.

CDR3 sequence (DNA): TGCGCCAGCAGCTTAGCGGGAGACGGATCCGAGCAGTACTTC. This codes for CASSLAGDGSEQYF. The chain has TRBV5-1 and TRBJ2-7; 8 positions agree with TRBD2. Germline V gives CDR1 SGHRS, CDR2 YFSETQ. This CDR3 spans 14 amino acids. V shed 2 bases and J 6 bases; nucleotides not matched to a gene: 7.

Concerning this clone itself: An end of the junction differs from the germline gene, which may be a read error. The CDR3: CSAMTTSFNVF. CDR3 sequence (DNA): TGCAGTGCTATGACCACTAGCTTCAATGTCTTC. This sequence joins TRBV20-1 and TRBJ2-1; a weak D match, TRBD2 (6 bases). The CDR3 is 11 amino acids. From germline, CDR1 is DFQATT and CDR2 SNEGSKA (reference sequence).

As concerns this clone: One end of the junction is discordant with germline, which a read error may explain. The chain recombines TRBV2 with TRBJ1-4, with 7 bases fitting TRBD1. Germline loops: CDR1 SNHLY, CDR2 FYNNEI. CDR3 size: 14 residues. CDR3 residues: CASREGTVTEKLFF. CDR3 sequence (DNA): TGTGCCAGCAGGGAAGGGACAGTAACTGAAAAACTGTTTTTT.

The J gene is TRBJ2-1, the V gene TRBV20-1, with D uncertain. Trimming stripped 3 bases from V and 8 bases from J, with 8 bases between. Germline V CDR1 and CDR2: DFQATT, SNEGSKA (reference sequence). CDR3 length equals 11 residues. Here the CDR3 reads CSASSFDEQFF. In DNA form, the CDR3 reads TGCAGTGCTAGTTCCTTCGATGAGCAGTTCTTC.

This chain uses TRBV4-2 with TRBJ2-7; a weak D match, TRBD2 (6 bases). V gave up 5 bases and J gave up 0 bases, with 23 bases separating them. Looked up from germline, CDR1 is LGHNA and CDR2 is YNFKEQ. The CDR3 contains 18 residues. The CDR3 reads CASSLSAAGKRSSYEQYF. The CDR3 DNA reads TGTGCCAGCAGCTTGTCCGCGGCGGGAAAGCGGAGCTCCTACGAGCAGTACTTC.

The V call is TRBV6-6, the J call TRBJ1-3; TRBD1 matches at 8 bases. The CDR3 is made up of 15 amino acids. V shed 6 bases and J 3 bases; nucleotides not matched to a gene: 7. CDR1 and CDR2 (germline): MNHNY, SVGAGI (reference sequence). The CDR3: CASRLQGVGGNTIYF. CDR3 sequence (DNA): TGTGCCAGCAGATTACAGGGGGTGGGTGGAAACACCATATATTTT.

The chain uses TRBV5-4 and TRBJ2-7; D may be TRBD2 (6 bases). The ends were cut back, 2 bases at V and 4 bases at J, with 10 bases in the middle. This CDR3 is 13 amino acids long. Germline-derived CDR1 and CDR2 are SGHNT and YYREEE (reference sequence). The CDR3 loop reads CASSFRGLYEQYF. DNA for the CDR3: TGTGCCAGCAGCTTCCGAGGACTATACGAGCAGTACTTC.

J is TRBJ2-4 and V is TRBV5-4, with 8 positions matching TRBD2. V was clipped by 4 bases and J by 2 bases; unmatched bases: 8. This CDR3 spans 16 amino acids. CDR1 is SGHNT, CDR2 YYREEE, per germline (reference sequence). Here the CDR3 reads CASSNRLASPKNIQYF. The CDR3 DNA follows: TGTGCCAGCAGCAACCGACTAGCGAGCCCCAAAAACATTCAGTACTTC.

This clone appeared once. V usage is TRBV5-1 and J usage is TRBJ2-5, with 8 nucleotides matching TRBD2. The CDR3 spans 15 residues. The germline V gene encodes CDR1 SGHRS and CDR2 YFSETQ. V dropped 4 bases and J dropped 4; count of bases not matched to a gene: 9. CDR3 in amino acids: CASSLSGGGLETQYF. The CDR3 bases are TGCGCCAGCAGCCTCAGCGGGGGCGGTTTAGAGACCCAGTACTTC. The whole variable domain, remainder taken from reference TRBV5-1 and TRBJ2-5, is KAGVTQTPRYLIKTRGQQVTLSCSPISGHRSVSWYQQTPGQGLQFLFEYFSETQRNKGNFPGRFSGRQFSNSRSEMNVSTLELGDSALYLCASSLSGGGLETQYFGPGTRLLVL.

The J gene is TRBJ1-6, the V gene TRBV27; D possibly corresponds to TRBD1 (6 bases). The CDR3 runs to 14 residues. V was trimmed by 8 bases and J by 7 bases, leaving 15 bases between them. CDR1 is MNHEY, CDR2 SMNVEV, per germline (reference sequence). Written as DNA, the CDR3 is TGTGCCAGCCGAAAACAGGGCGGCAATTCACCCCTCCACTTT. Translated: CASRKQGGNSPLHF.

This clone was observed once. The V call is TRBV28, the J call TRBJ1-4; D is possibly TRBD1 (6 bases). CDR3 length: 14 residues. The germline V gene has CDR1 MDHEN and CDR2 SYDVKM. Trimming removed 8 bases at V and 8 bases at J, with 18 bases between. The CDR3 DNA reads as TGTGCCAGCCAAGGGGGGGCAGGAAGGGAAAAACTGTTTTTT. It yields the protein CASQGGAGREKLFF. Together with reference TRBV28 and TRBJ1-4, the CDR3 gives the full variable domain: DVKVTQSSRYLVKRTGEKVFLECVQDMDHENMFWYRQDPGLGLRLIYFSYDVKMKEKGDIPEGYSVSREKKERFSLILESASTNQTSMYLCASQGGAGREKLFFGSGTQLSVL.

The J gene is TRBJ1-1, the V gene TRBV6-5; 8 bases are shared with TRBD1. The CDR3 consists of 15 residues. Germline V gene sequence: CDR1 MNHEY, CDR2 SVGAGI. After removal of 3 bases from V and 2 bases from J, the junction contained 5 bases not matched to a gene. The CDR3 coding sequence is TGTGCCAGCAGTTATCTCCCAGGGGGCAACACTGAAGCTTTCTTT. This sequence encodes CASSYLPGGNTEAFF.

The CDR3 DNA is TGCGCCAGCAGCCCGGGACTGACCAGCTACGAGCAGTACTTC. Its translation: CASSPGLTSYEQYF. The chain links TRBV5-1 to TRBJ2-7, with D possibly being TRBD2 (6 bases). In germline, CDR1 is SGHRS, CDR2 YFSETQ. This CDR3 contains 14 residues. V was trimmed by 4 bases and J by 3 bases, leaving 14 bases between them.

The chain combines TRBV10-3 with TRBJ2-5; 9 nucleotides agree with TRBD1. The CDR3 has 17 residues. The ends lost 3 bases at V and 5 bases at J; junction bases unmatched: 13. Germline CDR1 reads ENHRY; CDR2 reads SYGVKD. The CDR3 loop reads CAISDLFTGQGMETQYF. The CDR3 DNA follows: TGTGCCATCAGTGACCTTTTCACGGGACAGGGAATGGAGACCCAGTACTTC.

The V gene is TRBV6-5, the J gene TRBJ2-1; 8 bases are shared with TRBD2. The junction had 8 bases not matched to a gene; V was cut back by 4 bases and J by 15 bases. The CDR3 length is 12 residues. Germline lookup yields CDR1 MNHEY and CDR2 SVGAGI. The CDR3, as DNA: TGTGCCAGCAGTTCACCGGGACTAGTTGGGTTCTTC. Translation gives CASSSPGLVGFF.

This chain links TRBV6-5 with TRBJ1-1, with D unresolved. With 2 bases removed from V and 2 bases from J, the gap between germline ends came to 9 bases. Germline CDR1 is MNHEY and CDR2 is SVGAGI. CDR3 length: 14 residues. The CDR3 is CASSYAASNTEAFF. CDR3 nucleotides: TGTGCCAGCAGTTACGCGGCGTCCAACACTGAAGCTTTCTTT.

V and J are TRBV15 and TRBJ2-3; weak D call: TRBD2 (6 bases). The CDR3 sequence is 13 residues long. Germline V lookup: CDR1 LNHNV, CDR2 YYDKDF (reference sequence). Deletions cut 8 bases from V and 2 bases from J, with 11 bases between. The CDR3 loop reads CATRRGLTDTQYF. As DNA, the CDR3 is TGTGCCACCCGAAGGGGACTCACAGATACGCAGTATTTT.

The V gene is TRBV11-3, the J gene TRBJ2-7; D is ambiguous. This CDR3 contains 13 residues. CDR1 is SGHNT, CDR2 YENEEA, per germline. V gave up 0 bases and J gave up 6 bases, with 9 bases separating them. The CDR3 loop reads CASSLEPVSEQYF. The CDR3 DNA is TGTGCCAGCAGCTTAGAACCGGTGTCCGAGCAGTACTTC.

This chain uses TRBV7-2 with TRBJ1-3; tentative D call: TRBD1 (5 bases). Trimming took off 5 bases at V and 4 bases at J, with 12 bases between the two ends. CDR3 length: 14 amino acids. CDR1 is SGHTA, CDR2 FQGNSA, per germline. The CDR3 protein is CASSTQASGNTIYF. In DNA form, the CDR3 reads TGTGCCAGCAGCACACAGGCATCCGGAAACACCATATATTTT.

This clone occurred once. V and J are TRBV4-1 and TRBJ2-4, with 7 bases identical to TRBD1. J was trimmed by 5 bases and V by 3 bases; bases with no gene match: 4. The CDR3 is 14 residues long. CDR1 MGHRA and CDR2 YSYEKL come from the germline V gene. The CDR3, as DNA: TGCGCCAGCAGCCAGGGGACAGTCCAAAACATTCAGTACTTC. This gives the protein CASSQGTVQNIQYF.